In this sample, the clone carrying this T cell receptor beta chain turned up once. This entry belongs to a study of T cell responses to AZD1222 COVID-19 vaccine. Here immunoSEQ multiplex PCR was the method, and the copy in TCRdb shows in-frame clones only, minus some. Of some 55,000 clones listed, 80% to 90% were seen once; the top ten hold roughly 2%. Germline lookup yields CDR1 MNHNY and CDR2 SVGAGI (reference sequence). This CDR3 is 12 amino acids long. The germline V and J ends were trimmed by 6 bases and 12 bases, with 15 bases remaining between them. This sequence originates from an adult in good health. The sequencing used peripheral blood, collected on day 0 of AZD1222 vaccination. The chain has TRBV6-6 and TRBJ2-1, with D possibly being TRBD1 (7 bases). In DNA, the CDR3 is TGTGCCAGCAGACCCCAGCAGGGGGGGCAGTTCTTC. This encodes CASRPQQGGQFF.